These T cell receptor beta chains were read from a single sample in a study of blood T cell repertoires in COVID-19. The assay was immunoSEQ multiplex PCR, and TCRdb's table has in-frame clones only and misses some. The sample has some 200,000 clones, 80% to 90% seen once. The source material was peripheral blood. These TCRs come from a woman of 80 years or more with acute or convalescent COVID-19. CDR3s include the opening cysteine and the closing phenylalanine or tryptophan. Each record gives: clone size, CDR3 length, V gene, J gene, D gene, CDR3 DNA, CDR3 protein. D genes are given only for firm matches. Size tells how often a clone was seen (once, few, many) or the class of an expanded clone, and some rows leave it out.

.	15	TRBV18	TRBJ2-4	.	TGTGCCAGCTCACCACAGGGAGGGGGACAGGACATTCAGTACTTC	CASSPQGGGQDIQYF
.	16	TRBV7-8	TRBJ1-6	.	TGTGCCAGCAGCTTCGGTAGCAGAATGATAAATTCACCCCTCCACTTT	CASSFGSRMINSPLHF
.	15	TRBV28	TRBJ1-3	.	TGTGCCAGCAGTCCCGGGGGGAAGGCTGGAAACACCATATATTTT	CASSPGGKAGNTIYF
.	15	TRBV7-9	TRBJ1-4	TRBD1	TGTGCCAGCAGTTTACTGACAGGGGCTAATGAAAAACTGTTTTTT	CASSLLTGANEKLFF
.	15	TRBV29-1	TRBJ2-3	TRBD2	TGCAGCGTTGAATTGGCTAGCGGGGATCCAGATACGCAGTATTTT	CSVELASGDPDTQYF
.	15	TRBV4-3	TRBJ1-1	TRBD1	TGCGCCAGCGCAACCCCGGACAGGCGGGACACTGAAGCTTTCTTT	CASATPDRRDTEAFF
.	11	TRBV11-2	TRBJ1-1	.	TGTGCCAGCAGCTTTTTCCCCAGAGCTTTCTTT	CASSFFPRAFF
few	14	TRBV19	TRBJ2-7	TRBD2	TGTGCCAGTAGTCCGGGACTAGCGATCTACGAGCAGTACTTC	CASSPGLAIYEQYF
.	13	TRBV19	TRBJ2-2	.	TGTGCCAGTAAACCGCTAGCCACCGGGGAGCTGTTTTTT	CASKPLATGELFF
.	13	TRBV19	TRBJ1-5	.	TGTGCCAGTAGTATAGACAGGGATCAGCCCCAGCATTTT	CASSIDRDQPQHF
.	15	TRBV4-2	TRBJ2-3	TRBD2	TGTGCCAGCAGCCAAGATCGGGGGGGCGCAGATACGCAGTATTTT	CASSQDRGGADTQYF
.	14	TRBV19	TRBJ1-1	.	TGTGCCAGTATCGGGGAGTATGGGAGGACTGAAGCTTTCTTT	CASIGEYGRTEAFF
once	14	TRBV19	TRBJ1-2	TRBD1	TGTGCCAGTACCACCGGGACAGGGTCATATGGCTACACCTTC	CASTTGTGSYGYTF
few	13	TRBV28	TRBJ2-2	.	TGTGCCAGCAGTCCCCCCTCGACCGGGGAGCTGTTTTTT	CASSPPSTGELFF
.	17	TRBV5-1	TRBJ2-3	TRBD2	TGCGCCAGCTCAATGGGGCCCGGTAGCGGGGATACAGATACGCAGTATTTT	CASSMGPGSGDTDTQYF
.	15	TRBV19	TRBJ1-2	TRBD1	TGTGCCAGTAGTATAACCTCGGACAGGGGCTATGGCTACACCTTC	CASSITSDRGYGYTF
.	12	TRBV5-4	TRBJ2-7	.	TGTGCCAGCAGCCTGCGGACTGGCGAGCAGTACTTC	CASSLRTGEQYF
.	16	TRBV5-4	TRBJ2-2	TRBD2	TGTGCCAGCAGCTCCGGACTAGCGGGAGCTACCGGGGAGCTGTTTTTT	CASSSGLAGATGELFF
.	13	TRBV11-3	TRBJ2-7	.	TGTGCCAGCAGCGACACGGCTTTGTACGAGCAGTACTTC	CASSDTALYEQYF
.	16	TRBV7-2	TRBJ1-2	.	TGTGCCAGCAGCCCGAGTCAGGGATTCTTCGCGTATGGCTACACCTTC	CASSPSQGFFAYGYTF
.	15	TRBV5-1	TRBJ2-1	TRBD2	TGCGCCAGCAGCTGGAGCGGGGGCGTTTACAATGAGCAGTTCTTC	CASSWSGGVYNEQFF
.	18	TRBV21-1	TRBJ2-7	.	TGTGCCAGCAGCAGCCTCTGGACTAGCGGGGGGCCAACCTACGAGCAGTACTTC	CASSSLWTSGGPTYEQYF
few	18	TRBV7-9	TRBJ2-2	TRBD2	TGTGCCAGCAGCTTACCCCCCCGACTAGCGGGGACCACCGGGGAGCTGTTTTTT	CASSLPPRLAGTTGELFF
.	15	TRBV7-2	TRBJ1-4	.	TGTGCCAGCAGCCCTTCACCGGCGACAGGCCCAAAACTGTTTTTT	CASSPSPATGPKLFF
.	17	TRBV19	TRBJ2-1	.	TGTGCCAGTAGTCCGAGTCCCGGACAGACCTCATACAATGAGCAGTTCTTC	CASSPSPGQTSYNEQFF
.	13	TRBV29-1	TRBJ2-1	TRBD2	TGCAGCGTTGAATCCAGCGGGGCCAATGAGCAGTTCTTC	CSVESSGANEQFF
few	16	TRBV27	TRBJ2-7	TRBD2	TGTGCCAGCAGACTAAGAGTAGCGGCGGGAGACTACGAGCAGTACTTC	CASRLRVAAGDYEQYF
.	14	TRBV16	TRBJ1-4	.	TGTGCCAGCAGCCAATCTGCCAAGCAAGAAAAACTGTTTTTT	CASSQSAKQEKLFF
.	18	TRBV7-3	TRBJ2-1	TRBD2	TGTGCCAGCAGCGCAGGACTAGCGGGGGGGCTAATCTACAATGAGCAGTTCTTC	CASSAGLAGGLIYNEQFF
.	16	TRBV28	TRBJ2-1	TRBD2	TGTGCCAGCAGTTTTACGGGGACTAGGGTGAGGAATGAGCAGTTCTTC	CASSFTGTRVRNEQFF
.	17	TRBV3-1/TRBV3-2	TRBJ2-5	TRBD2	TGTGCCAGCAGCCCCGAGGACGGGGACGAGCGGGGACAGACCCAGTACTTC	CASSPEDGDERGQTQYF
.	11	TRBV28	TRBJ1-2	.	TGTGCCAGCAGGGGGAGCTATGGCTACACCTTC	CASRGSYGYTF
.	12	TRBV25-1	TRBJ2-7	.	TGTGCCAGCAGTGAGACAGTCTACGAGCAGTACTTC	CASSETVYEQYF
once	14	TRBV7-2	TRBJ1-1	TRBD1	TGTGCCAGCAGTTGGTCAGGGGGGCCCACTGAAGCTTTCTTT	CASSWSGGPTEAFF
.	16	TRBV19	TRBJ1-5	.	TGTGCCAGTACCCCGATGGAGGGACGAGGCAATCAGCCCCAGCATTTT	CASTPMEGRGNQPQHF
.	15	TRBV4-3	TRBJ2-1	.	TGCGCCAGCAGCCAACTGTACGGCTCCTACAATGAGCAGTTCTTC	CASSQLYGSYNEQFF